The 23 T cell receptor beta chains in this list originate from one sample, sequenced in a study of blood T cell repertoires in COVID-19. Some clones are missing from TCRdb's copy, which holds only in-frame ones; the method was immunoSEQ multiplex PCR. The sample contains around 130,000 clones, 75% to 85% of which appear only once. Sequencing was performed on peripheral blood. The receptors come from a man older than 75 with acute or convalescent COVID-19.

The rearrangement joins TRBV4-1 to TRBJ2-3; a weak D match, TRBD2 (6 bases). The V gene's germline CDR1 is MGHRA and CDR2 YSYEKL. This CDR3 has 21 amino acids. Trimming removed 7 bases at V and 1 base at J, with 33 bases between. The CDR3 nucleotides read TGCGCCAGCACCATTCCCCCGGGGCCTACCCCGGGACTCCACCGCACAGATACGCAGTATTTT. This codes for CASTIPPGPTPGLHRTDTQYF.

The chain links TRBV6-5 to TRBJ1-5; 8 nucleotides line up with TRBD1. This CDR3 contains 14 residues. Germline assignment: CDR1 MNHEY and CDR2 SVGAGI. The ends lost 6 bases at V and 6 bases at J; junction bases unmatched: 7. The CDR3 loop reads CASRPTGGTQPQHF. The CDR3 DNA reads TGTGCCAGCAGACCAACAGGGGGGACTCAGCCCCAGCATTTT.

The V and J genes are TRBV10-3 and TRBJ1-3; D is unclear. V shed 4 bases and J shed 2 bases, with 21 bases lying between them. This CDR3 has 18 residues. Germline V gene lookup returns CDR1 ENHRY and CDR2 SYGVKD. The CDR3 is CAISVEGRITSAGNTIYF. The CDR3 DNA sequence: TGTGCCATCAGTGTAGAGGGCCGCATCACATCGGCTGGAAACACCATATATTTT.

The V gene is TRBV9, the J gene TRBJ1-2; D might be TRBD1 (5 bases). Germline CDR1 and CDR2: SGDLS and YYNGEE. V lost 2 bases and J 11 bases, leaving 10 bases between the germline ends. This CDR3 spans 11 amino acids. CDR3 region: CASSVQGEYTF. DNA for the CDR3: TGTGCCAGCAGCGTTCAGGGTGAATACACCTTC.

The rearrangement links TRBV7-2 to TRBJ1-1; no firm D call. Trimming cost V 8 bases and J 3 bases, with 16 bases left between them. The CDR3 length is 14 residues. From germline, CDR1 is SGHTA and CDR2 FQGNSA. The CDR3 DNA follows: TGTGCCAGCTCCTTAATAGGCAGGCACACTGAAGCTTTCTTT. Encoded protein: CASSLIGRHTEAFF.

V and J are TRBV5-1 and TRBJ1-1; maybe TRBD1 (5 bases). Looked up from germline, CDR1 is SGHRS and CDR2 is YFSETQ. This CDR3 comprises 16 residues. V was clipped by 1 base and J by 6 bases, with 19 bases between them. The CDR3 spells CASSLLSQGARAEAFF. DNA of the CDR3: TGCGCCAGCAGCTTGCTTTCCCAAGGGGCGCGAGCTGAAGCTTTCTTT.

The J gene is TRBJ2-7, the V gene TRBV4-1, with D maybe TRBD2 (5 bases). CDR3 length: 14 amino acids. Trimming took off 1 base at V and 5 bases at J, with 12 bases between the two ends. Germline values: CDR1 MGHRA, CDR2 YSYEKL. The CDR3 DNA follows: TGCGCCAGCAGCCAAGGACCCGGGGAAAACGAGCAGTACTTC. Its protein product is CASSQGPGENEQYF.

V usage is TRBV11-2 and J usage is TRBJ2-7, with a possible D match to TRBD2 (6 bases). V was clipped by 0 bases and J by 9 bases, with 12 bases between them. The CDR3 contains 13 residues. The germline V gene has CDR1 SGHAT and CDR2 FQNNGV. The CDR3 loop reads CASSLEGGGGQYF. The CDR3 DNA is TGTGCCAGCAGCTTAGAGGGAGGCGGCGGGCAGTACTTC. The variable domain in full, with the rest retrieved from reference TRBV11-2 and TRBJ2-7, is EAGVAQSPRYKIIEKRQSVAFWCNPISGHATLYWYQQILGQGPKLLIQFQNNGVVDDSQLPKDRFSAERLKGVDSTLKIQPAKLEDSAVYLCASSLEGGGGQYFGPGTRLTVT.

This chain connects TRBV19 to TRBJ1-1; 7 bases match TRBD1. This CDR3 spans 16 amino acids. Germline values: CDR1 LNHDA, CDR2 SQIVND (reference sequence). V lost 6 bases to trimming and J lost 0 bases; unmatched junction nucleotides: 10. The CDR3 DNA sequence: TGTGCCAGTAGCACAGGGGTTTCCCGAGTGAACACTGAAGCTTTCTTT. This translates into CASSTGVSRVNTEAFF.

The rearrangement links TRBV7-9 to TRBJ1-2, with no clear D. CDR3 length: 16 residues. Germline V gene sequence: CDR1 SEHNR, CDR2 FQNEAQ (reference sequence). Trimming removed 1 base from V and 7 bases from J, with 19 bases in between. CDR3: CASSLDQGPGRSGYTF. CDR3 sequence (DNA): TGTGCCAGCAGCTTAGACCAAGGACCTGGGAGGTCTGGCTACACCTTC.

The chain carries TRBV6-1 and TRBJ1-4; 9 bases match TRBD1. Germline V gene sequence: CDR1 MNHNS, CDR2 SASEGT. The CDR3 covers 16 residues. The junction had 10 bases not matched to a gene; V was cut back by 3 bases and J by 8 bases. CDR3 sequence reads: CASSERGTGKGEKLFF. CDR3 DNA sequence: TGTGCCAGCAGTGAGCGGGGGACAGGGAAGGGGGAAAAACTGTTTTTT.

The chain has TRBV6-5 and TRBJ1-4; D call uncertain. This CDR3 has 13 amino acids. From germline, CDR1 is MNHEY and CDR2 SVGAGI. V was pared by 7 bases and J by 8 bases, with 14 bases between. This CDR3 reads CASIEGLGEKLFF. CDR3 in DNA: TGTGCCAGCATCGAGGGCCTGGGGGAAAAACTGTTTTTT.

The chain recombines TRBV6-5 with TRBJ1-1; D is uncertain. Between the trimmed V and J ends, which lost 2 bases and 3 bases, there was a span of 13 bases. Germline V gene data show CDR1 as MNHEY and CDR2 as SVGAGI. This CDR3 has 15 residues. Here the CDR3 DNA reads TGTGCCAGCAGTTACAGGCGGCAGTCTGACACTGAAGCTTTCTTT. This sequence encodes CASSYRRQSDTEAFF.

The chain carries TRBV30 and TRBJ2-1, with D possibly matching TRBD2 (6 bases). V shed 5 bases and J shed 3 bases, with 17 bases lying between them. The CDR3 is made up of 15 amino acids. Germline V gene data show CDR1 as GTSNPN and CDR2 as SVGIG (reference sequence). CDR3 nucleotide sequence: TGTGCCTGGGGGGCTGGAGGGGAATTCTACAATGAGCAGTTCTTC. The encoded protein is CAWGAGGEFYNEQFF.

V gene TRBV19 combines with J gene TRBJ2-3; 7 bases match TRBD1. The CDR3 extends over 15 amino acids. Germline-derived CDR1 and CDR2 are LNHDA and SQIVND (reference sequence). The ends lost 5 bases at V and 5 bases at J; junction bases unmatched: 10. The CDR3 region is CASSFLGQFRDTQYF. As DNA, the CDR3 is TGTGCCAGTAGTTTTCTGGGACAGTTTAGAGATACGCAGTATTTT.

V usage is TRBV7-2 and J usage is TRBJ2-3; D unclear. The ends were cut back, 2 bases at V and 3 bases at J, with 3 bases in the middle. CDR1 is SGHTA and CDR2 is FQGNSA in the germline V gene. The CDR3 has 12 residues. CDR3 residues: CASSLLTDTQYF. CDR3 nucleotides: TGTGCCAGCAGCTTACTGACAGATACGCAGTATTTT.

The chain is built from TRBV21-1 and TRBJ1-6; whether TRBD1, the table's D call, matches the DNA was not checked. TRBV21-1 is a documented pseudogene. This CDR3 region has 21 residues. The CDR3 region is CASSKRGGQGPLYQVYSPLHF. DNA of the CDR3: TGTGCCAGCAGCAAAAGGGGGGGACAGGGACCGCTCTATCAAGTTTATTCACCCCTCCACTTT.

V and J are TRBV15 and TRBJ1-5, with a possible D match to TRBD1 (5 bases). Germline loops: CDR1 LNHNV, CDR2 YYDKDF (reference sequence). The CDR3 extends over 14 amino acids. Trimming removed 4 bases at V and 4 bases at J, with 11 bases between. In DNA form, the CDR3 reads TGTGCCACCAGCACAGCAGGGACTAATCAGCCCCAGCATTTT. Its translation: CATSTAGTNQPQHF.

This rearrangement joins TRBV11-2 to TRBJ1-2; 9 bases fit TRBD1. The CDR3 sequence is 15 residues long. The germline V gene encodes CDR1 SGHAT and CDR2 FQNNGV. The trim removed 5 bases at V and 8 bases at J, leaving 12 bases unmatched. The chain's CDR3 is CASSRGTGKVLGYTF. CDR3 nucleotides: TGTGCCAGCAGCCGCGGGACAGGGAAGGTGTTGGGCTACACCTTC.

The chain has TRBV3-1 (or the pseudogene TRBV3-2) and TRBJ2-5, with 11 bases matching TRBD1. The trim removed 2 bases at V and 5 bases at J, leaving 10 bases unmatched. Germline lookup yields CDR1 LGHDT and CDR2 YNNKEL (reference sequence). The CDR3 loop spans 17 amino acids. CDR3 amino acids: CASSQWKGTGGYETQYF. The CDR3 DNA reads as TGTGCCAGCAGCCAATGGAAAGGGACAGGGGGGTACGAGACCCAGTACTTC.

The rearrangement links TRBV19 to TRBJ2-5; tentatively, D is TRBD1 (6 bases). Germline CDR1 LNHDA, CDR2 SQIVND (reference sequence). The CDR3 consists of 16 residues. V shed 5 bases and J shed 5 bases, with 21 bases lying between them. CDR3 in DNA: TGTGCCAGTAGTGTACAGGGTATAGGATGGTCGGAGACCCAGTACTTC. Translation gives CASSVQGIGWSETQYF.

In its sample, this clone was seen a few times. V usage is TRBV19 and J usage is TRBJ1-2, with 7 bases that match TRBD1. J lost 4 bases, V lost 9 bases, and 8 bases had no gene match. The CDR3 contains 13 residues. CDR1 LNHDA and CDR2 SQIVND come from the germline V gene (reference sequence). CDR3 loop: CASAGTAGYGYTF. The CDR3 nucleotides read TGTGCCAGCGCTGGGACAGCTGGCTATGGCTACACCTTC. Full variable domain (rest looked up from reference TRBV19 and TRBJ1-2): DGGITQSPKYLFRKEGQNVTLSCEQNLNHDAMYWYRQDPGQGLRLIYYSQIVNDFQKGDIAEGYSVSREKKESFPLTVTSAQKNPTAFYLCASAGTAGYGYTFGSGTRLTVV.

CDR3 nucleotides: TGTGCCAGCAGTTCCGGCTACGAGCAGTACTTC. As protein: CASSSGYEQYF. The chain carries TRBV12-3 or TRBV12-4 and TRBJ2-7; D unresolved. The CDR3 has 11 amino acids. V was trimmed by 4 bases and J by 3 bases, leaving 4 bases between them.